These T cell receptor beta chains were read from a single sample in a study of OX40 agonist ivuxolimab in advanced cancers. TCRdb's table, derived via immunoSEQ multiplex PCR, lists solely in-frame clones and lacks some. The repertoire has roughly 80,000 clones, about nine tenths of them found once; the top ten carry roughly 0.77%. The sequences come from CD4+ or CD8+ T cells sorted from blood, collected in a trial of the OX40 agonist ivuxolimab. Receptors originate from an adult with an advanced solid tumor such as melanoma, head and neck, liver or kidney cancer. The CDR3 runs from the conserved cysteine through the conserved F or W. Fields, in order: J gene, V gene, D gene, clone size, CDR3 DNA, CDR3 protein. D genes are given only for firm matches. Only part of the rows carry a size: once, few, many, or a class if the clone is expanded.

>TRBJ1-5|TRBV5-1|.|once
TGCGCCAGCAGCTTAGGGATTAGCAATCAGCCCCAGCATTTT
CASSLGISNQPQHF
>TRBJ1-2|TRBV18|.|.
TGTGCCAGCTCACCACCGGCCAGGCTAAACTATGGCTACACCTTC
CASSPPARLNYGYTF
>TRBJ2-7|TRBV7-2|.|.
TGTGCCAGCAGCTTAGTTGGGGCTTCAAGGGAGCAGTACTTC
CASSLVGASREQYF
>TRBJ1-2|TRBV10-3|TRBD1|.
TGTGCCATCAGGGAGACAGGGATCCCAGACTATGGCTACACCTTC
CAIRETGIPDYGYTF
>TRBJ2-3|TRBV5-3|.|.
TGTGCCAGCAGCAAGGCAGAAACAGATACGCAGTATTTT
CASSKAETDTQYF
>TRBJ2-2|TRBV7-2|.|once
TGTGCCAGCGGATGGGACGCGAACACCGGGGAGCTGTTTTTT
CASGWDANTGELFF
>TRBJ1-5|TRBV28|.|few
TGTGCCAGCAGTCCCCGCGGGGTATCCCAGCCCCAGCATTTT
CASSPRGVSQPQHF
>TRBJ1-6|TRBV4-1|.|.
TGCGCCAGCAGCCAAGGTCCCCCCGGGGGCCGAAGCTCCTATAATTCACCCCTCCACTTT
CASSQGPPGGRSSYNSPLHF
>TRBJ2-3|TRBV9|TRBD2|.
TGTGCCAGCAGCGTAGAGGTTAGCGGGAGGTCTAGCACAGATACGCAGTATTTT
CASSVEVSGRSSTDTQYF
>TRBJ2-1|TRBV5-6|TRBD2|.
TGTGCCAGCGGCATGACTAGCGTTAAATGGGATGAGCAGTTCTTC
CASGMTSVKWDEQFF
>TRBJ1-4|TRBV19|TRBD1|few
TGTGCCAGTAGTAAGGACAGGAGAAATGAAAAACTGTTTTTT
CASSKDRRNEKLFF
>TRBJ1-1|TRBV5-1|TRBD1|.
TGCGCCAGCAGGGGGGACAGGCGGACTGAAGCTTTCTTT
CASRGDRRTEAFF
>TRBJ2-6|TRBV11-3|.|.
TGTGCCAGCAGCTTGGGCGGCTCTGGGGCCAACGTCCTGACTTTC
CASSLGGSGANVLTF
>TRBJ1-6|TRBV7-9|.|.
TGTGCCAGCAGCTTTTCGGTAGGCAGGTCACCCCTCCACTTT
CASSFSVGRSPLHF
>TRBJ2-1|TRBV29-1|TRBD1|.
TGCAGCGTGGACAGGGTTGGGGGCAATGAGCAGTTCTTC
CSVDRVGGNEQFF
>TRBJ2-6|TRBV6-1|.|few
TGTGCCAGCAGTGAAGGAGTCTCTGGGGCCAACGTCCTGACTTTC
CASSEGVSGANVLTF
>TRBJ2-1|TRBV7-3|TRBD2|.
TGTGCCAGCAGCTTCGGACTAGCGGGGGGGTATGAGCAGTTCTTC
CASSFGLAGGYEQFF
>TRBJ1-2|TRBV30|.|.
TGTGCCTGGAGTGTACGGATCGGTCTGAGTGGCTACACCTTC
CAWSVRIGLSGYTF
>TRBJ1-1|TRBV2|TRBD1|.
TGTGCCAGCGGGGGGACAGAATGGAACACTGAAGCTTTCTTT
CASGGTEWNTEAFF
>TRBJ2-2|TRBV9|TRBD1|.
TGTGCCAGCAGCGCGGACAGGGGGAACACCGGGGAGCTGTTTTTT
CASSADRGNTGELFF
>TRBJ1-1|TRBV30|.|.
TGTGCCTGGAGTCACCAGGGGACTCAGGGTGAAGCTTTCTTT
CAWSHQGTQGEAFF
>TRBJ2-3|TRBV7-3|TRBD2|.
TGTGCCAGCAGCTATGGGACTAGCGGGGGCACAGATACGCAGTATTTT
CASSYGTSGGTDTQYF
>TRBJ2-3|TRBV29-1|TRBD2|.
TGCAGCGTTGGTGGACTAGACTCGCAGTATTTT
CSVGGLDSQYF
>TRBJ1-5|TRBV30|.|.
TGTGCCTGGAGTGCCGGGACCGACAATCAGCCCCAGCATTTT
CAWSAGTDNQPQHF
>TRBJ2-2|TRBV5-6|.|.
TGTGCCAGCAGCCCGATCAGGGGTGACACCGGGGAGCTGTTTTTT
CASSPIRGDTGELFF
>TRBJ1-2|TRBV28|.|.
TGTGCCAGCAGTTTAACTAACTATGGCTACACCTTC
CASSLTNYGYTF
>TRBJ1-2|TRBV6-5|TRBD1|.
TGTGCCAGCAGCATCAGGCGGACAGGCGCCGGCGGCTACACCTTC
CASSIRRTGAGGYTF
>TRBJ2-2|TRBV18|.|.
TGTGCCAGCTCACCAGTAGCGGTGGCGAACACCGGGGAGCTGTTTTTT
CASSPVAVANTGELFF
>TRBJ1-4|TRBV18|TRBD1|.
TGTGCCAGCTCACAGCCCGAAAGGGACAGACCTGAAAAACTGTTTTTT
CASSQPERDRPEKLFF
>TRBJ1-1|TRBV30|TRBD1|.
TGTGCCTGGAGTTACCCTGACAGGGGGAGTACTGAAGCTTTCTTT
CAWSYPDRGSTEAFF
>TRBJ1-2|TRBV2|.|.
TGTGCCAGCAGTGGTAGGGATAGCTACACCTTC
CASSGRDSYTF
>TRBJ2-1|TRBV20-1|.|.
TGCAGTGCCCCCCGTTGGGGTGAGCAGTTCTTC
CSAPRWGEQFF
>TRBJ1-5|TRBV6-5|.|.
TGTGCCAGCAGTGATGAGGGTAATCAGCCCCAGCATTTT
CASSDEGNQPQHF
>TRBJ1-1|TRBV5-8|TRBD1|.
TGTGCTTCCGGGACAGGGCTAAAATTTCTGGGGAACACTGAAGCTTTCTTT
CASGTGLKFLGNTEAFF
>TRBJ1-3|TRBV7-9|.|.
TGTGCCAGCAGCTATGGGGGTGGAAACACCATATATTTT
CASSYGGGNTIYF